The 27 T cell receptor beta chains in this list originate from one sample, sequenced in a study of T-cell memory formation after mild COVID-19. MiXCR, applied by TCRdb to the 5' RACE reads, yields one record per CDR3 protein. The data contain about 350,000 distinct CDR3 sequences, 13% to 15% of them singletons. The sequencing sample was made of PBMCs or a T cell subset sorted from them (not recorded which). The receptors stem from a man between 18 and 35 years old who had mild COVID-19 (a few samples of this study predate the infection). Cell type and time point are not known.

This rearrangement joins TRBV4-3 to TRBJ2-6; the D is unclear. The CDR3 loop spans 16 amino acids. CDR1 is LGHNA, CDR2 YSLEER, per germline. V lost 0 bases, J lost 1 base, and 7 bases lay in between. The CDR3 protein is CASSQEHTSGANVLTF. The CDR3 DNA is TGCGCCAGCAGCCAAGAACATACGTCTGGGGCCAACGTCCTGACTTTC.

V gene TRBV11-2 combines with J gene TRBJ1-1; D unclear. V lost 3 bases to trimming and J lost 8 bases, with 16 bases between them. Germline CDR1 reads SGHAT; CDR2 reads FQNNGV. The CDR3 has 14 residues. The CDR3 nucleotides read TGTGCCAGCAGCTTTCCCCCGGCGGGAGCCGAAGCTTTCTTT. Translating it yields CASSFPPAGAEAFF.

The chain couples TRBV6-5 to TRBJ2-3; no clear D gene. CDR1 is MNHEY and CDR2 is SVGAGI in the germline V gene. This CDR3 has 15 residues. Trimming removed 2 bases at V and 0 bases at J, with 9 bases between. CDR3 sequence: CASSYGSYSTDTQYF. DNA for the CDR3: TGTGCCAGCAGTTACGGCTCCTATAGCACAGATACGCAGTATTTT.

This clonotype occurred a few times. The chain is built from TRBV7-9 and TRBJ2-2, with D possibly being TRBD2 (7 bases). This CDR3 is built from 14 residues. V was cut by 11 bases and J by 4 bases, with 17 bases left in between. Germline-derived CDR1 and CDR2 are SEHNR and FQNEAQ (reference sequence). CDR3 DNA: TGTGCCGGCGGGGGTCAGGGGATCACCGGGGAGCTGTTTTTT. Protein product: CAGGGQGITGELFF.

This clonotype was observed a handful of times. The chain joins TRBV7-6 to TRBJ1-6; TRBD1 matches at 9 bases. V lost 5 bases, J lost 4 bases, and 6 bases stayed unmatched. The CDR3 is 16 residues long. Germline V lookup: CDR1 SGHVS, CDR2 FNYEAQ. This CDR3 is CASSQGQGGYNSPLHF. The CDR3 nucleotides are TGTGCCAGCAGCCAGGGACAGGGAGGGTATAATTCACCCCTCCACTTT.

The chain carries TRBV4-1 and TRBJ2-7; 7 bases are shared with TRBD1. Germline trimming cut 0 bases from V and 3 bases from J; bases unmatched to any gene: 5. Germline V gene sequence: CDR1 MGHRA, CDR2 YSYEKL. The CDR3 extends over 15 amino acids. CDR3 loop: CASSQEITGDYEQYF. CDR3 DNA sequence: TGCGCCAGCAGCCAAGAGATTACAGGGGACTACGAGCAGTACTTC.

This clonotype was observed a few times. In DNA, the CDR3 is TGCAGTGCTAGAAGTCTAGTAAGGGAGCCCCAGCATTTT. As protein: CSARSLVREPQHF. The V gene is TRBV20-1, the J gene TRBJ1-5; D ambiguous. CDR3 length equals 13 residues. Per the germline V gene, CDR1 is DFQATT and CDR2 is SNEGSKA (reference sequence). V lost 2 bases, J lost 8 bases, and 13 bases lay in between.

V gene TRBV5-6 combines with J gene TRBJ2-5; D possibly matches TRBD1 or TRBD2 (5 bases each). CDR1 and CDR2 (germline): SGHDT, YYEEEE. The CDR3 extends over 13 amino acids. Between the trimmed V and J ends, which lost 4 bases and 5 bases, there was a span of 12 bases. CDR3 amino acids: CASSRDVEETQYF. The CDR3 region has the DNA TGTGCCAGCAGCCGGGACGTAGAGGAGACCCAGTACTTC.

The genes are TRBV19 and TRBJ1-5; D remains unclear. The CDR3 runs 13 residues. CDR1 and CDR2 (germline): LNHDA, SQIVND (reference sequence). Trimming stripped 3 bases from V and 5 bases from J, with 8 bases between. This chain's CDR3 is CASSISVYQPQHF. In DNA, the CDR3 is TGTGCCAGTAGTATCTCGGTGTATCAGCCCCAGCATTTT.

This clonotype showed up many times. The gene calls are TRBV7-2 and TRBJ2-3; the match to TRBD2 covers 8 bases. The V and J ends lost 5 bases and 2 bases, in that order; junction bases with no gene match: 6. The CDR3 spans 15 residues. Germline assignment: CDR1 SGHTA and CDR2 FQGNSA. The CDR3, as DNA: TGTGCCAGCAGCGACCGCGGGGGGCACACAGATACGCAGTATTTT. It encodes CASSDRGGHTDTQYF.

This clonotype was observed at least ten times. The CDR3, as DNA: TGTGCCAGCAGCCGTCAGGGTACTAATGAAAAACTGTTTTTT. As protein: CASSRQGTNEKLFF. This sequence joins TRBV12-3 or TRBV12-4 and TRBJ1-4, with TRBD1 as a possible D gene (5 bases). The V end lost 6 bases, the J end lost 2 bases, and 10 bases lay between the germline ends. The CDR3 runs 14 residues.

This clonotype appeared many times. The chain links TRBV15 to TRBJ2-4, with D perhaps TRBD1 (6 bases). The V end was cut by 1 base, the J end by 6 bases, with 10 bases between. The CDR3 sequence is 14 residues long. CDR1 LNHNV and CDR2 YYDKDF come from the germline V gene (reference sequence). The CDR3 here is CATSRVKDRNIQYF. The CDR3 nucleotides read TGTGCCACCAGCAGAGTTAAGGACAGAAACATTCAGTACTTC. The entire variable domain, with the rest obtained from reference TRBV15 and TRBJ2-4, is as follows: DAMVIQNPRYQVTQFGKPVTLSCSQTLNHNVMYWYQQKSSQAPKLLFHYYDKDFNNEADTPDNFQSRRPNTSFCFLDIRSPGLGDTAMYLCATSRVKDRNIQYFGAGTRLSVL.

This clonotype was recorded a few times. This chain joins TRBV9 and TRBJ2-5; TRBD1 agrees at 7 bases. The CDR3 extends over 16 amino acids. J gave up 3 bases and V 3 bases, and 11 bases lay outside the gene matches. Germline V CDR1 and CDR2: SGDLS, YYNGEE. The CDR3, as DNA: TGTGCCAGCAGCGCCGAGGGGGCGATTGAAAAAGAGACCCAGTACTTC. Its translation: CASSAEGAIEKETQYF.

The chain is built from TRBV20-1 and TRBJ2-3; 12 bases align to TRBD2. Germline V gene sequence: CDR1 DFQATT, CDR2 SNEGSKA (reference sequence). V lost 6 bases and J lost 3; bases outside the gene matches: 7. This CDR3 is 15 amino acids long. The CDR3 DNA sequence: TGCAGTGCCGAATCGACTAGCGGGGGTACAGATACGCAGTATTTT. This encodes CSAESTSGGTDTQYF.

This clonotype was seen repeatedly, ten times or more. V and J are TRBV30 and TRBJ1-5; D possibly corresponds to TRBD1 (5 bases). Per the germline V gene, CDR1 is GTSNPN and CDR2 is SVGIG (reference sequence). V was trimmed by 0 bases and J by 2 bases, leaving 5 bases between them. This CDR3 region has 13 residues. DNA of the CDR3: TGTGCCTGGAGTGTACAGGGCAATCAGCCCCAGCATTTT. Translation gives CAWSVQGNQPQHF. The whole variable domain, remainder taken from reference TRBV30 and TRBJ1-5, is SQTIHQWPATLVQPVGSPLSLECTVEGTSNPNLYWYRQAAGRGLQLLFYSVGIGQISSEVPQNLSASRPQDRQFILSSKKLLLSDSGFYLCAWSVQGNQPQHFGDGTRLSIL.

This clonotype was picked up a small number of times. The CDR3 DNA is TGCGCCAGCAGCCAAGGGTTAGCCTCCTCTGGGGCCAACGTCCTGACTTTC. It codes for CASSQGLASSGANVLTF. The rearrangement uses TRBV4-3 and TRBJ2-6; the D is unclear. In germline, CDR1 is LGHNA, CDR2 YSLEER. The length of the CDR3 is 17 residues. The V gene lost 1 base and the J gene lost 0 bases, with 10 bases spanning the gap.

A word on this clonotype: Here the CDR3 omits its conserved ending phenylalanine or tryptophan, so a read error is the likely source. The DNA is left out, because the CDR3 cannot be placed on it with certainty; the CDR3 is given as TCRdb lists it. The V call is TRBV9, the J call TRBJ2-7; TRBD2 is the table's D call and was not checked against the DNA. The CDR3 sequence runs 8 residues, both termini included. The V gene's germline CDR1 is SGDLS and CDR2 YYNGEE. The chain's CDR3 is CASRGGGL.

A few counts support this clonotype. The gene calls are TRBV12-3 or TRBV12-4 and TRBJ2-1; 10 positions match TRBD1. V lost 6 bases and J lost 6; bases outside the gene matches: 8. CDR3 length equals 15 residues. The CDR3 is CASSQGTGVFNEQFF. The CDR3 bases are TGTGCCAGCAGCCAAGGGACAGGGGTCTTCAATGAGCAGTTCTTC.

The table lists this clonotype with many counts. The chain uses TRBV7-2 and TRBJ1-2; 7 bases match TRBD1. J was trimmed by 4 bases and V by 3 bases; bases with no gene match: 2. Germline values: CDR1 SGHTA, CDR2 FQGNSA. The CDR3 spans 13 residues. CDR3 protein: CASSLDRIYGYTF. In DNA form, the CDR3 reads TGTGCCAGCAGCTTGGACAGGATCTATGGCTACACCTTC.

This clonotype was seen only a few times. The chain has TRBV7-6 and TRBJ1-6, with a weak D call TRBD1 (6 bases). This CDR3 is built from 14 residues. V was pared by 2 bases and J by 10 bases, with 12 bases between. Germline V gene lookup returns CDR1 SGHVS and CDR2 FNYEAQ. The CDR3 region is CASSLNQGKSPLHF. The CDR3 DNA reads as TGTGCCAGCAGCTTAAACCAGGGGAAATCACCCCTCCACTTT. The full variable domain, completed using reference TRBV7-6 and TRBJ1-6, is GAGVSQSPRYKVTKRGQDVALRCDPISGHVSLYWYRQALGQGPEFLTYFNYEAQQDKSGLPNDRFSAERPEGSISTLTIQRTEQRDSAMYRCASSLNQGKSPLHFGNGTRLTVT.

This rearrangement joins TRBV20-1 to TRBJ2-7; 13 bases line up with TRBD2. V lost 6 bases to trimming and J lost 3 bases; unmatched junction nucleotides: 5. CDR1 DFQATT and CDR2 SNEGSKA come from the germline V gene (reference sequence). This CDR3 has 14 amino acids. CDR3 bases: TGCAGTGCGCGACTAGCGGGGGGAAACTACGAGCAGTACTTC. This codes for CSARLAGGNYEQYF.

The chain recombines TRBV4-1 with TRBJ1-4; D uncertain. The CDR3 extends over 16 amino acids. The V end was cut by 0 bases, the J end by 12 bases, with 20 bases between. Looked up from germline, CDR1 is MGHRA and CDR2 is YSYEKL. CDR3 nucleotide sequence: TGCGCCAGCAGCCAAGAACGGGCACGGGCGTTGTGGCAACTGTTTTTT. The encoded protein is CASSQERARALWQLFF.

This clonotype was detected a few times. The chain carries TRBV19 and TRBJ2-5; the D gene is possibly TRBD2 (6 bases). Trimming left V 7 bases short and J 2 bases short, with 14 bases between. The CDR3 length is 14 residues. From germline, CDR1 is LNHDA and CDR2 SQIVND (reference sequence). CDR3 protein: CASTPLAGQETQYF. DNA of the CDR3: TGTGCCAGTACCCCCTTGGCGGGGCAAGAGACCCAGTACTTC.

This chain connects TRBV5-1 to TRBJ2-3; 8 bases line up with TRBD1. With 4 bases clipped from V and 5 bases from J, the junction kept 6 bases outside the gene matches. Germline V gene sequence: CDR1 SGHRS, CDR2 YFSETQ. The CDR3 consists of 14 residues. CDR3 loop: CASSRTGKEDTQYF. DNA for the CDR3: TGCGCCAGCAGCAGGACAGGGAAGGAAGATACGCAGTATTTT.

The table lists this clonotype with a few counts. This sequence joins TRBV5-6 and TRBJ1-2, with D possibly TRBD1 on 5 matching bases. The CDR3 covers 14 residues. Trimming removed 0 bases at V and 4 bases at J, with 10 bases between. Per germline, CDR1 SGHDT and CDR2 YYEEEE. The CDR3 protein is CASSLEGHGYGYTF. The CDR3 DNA reads TGTGCCAGCAGCTTGGAGGGGCATGGCTATGGCTACACCTTC.

This rearrangement joins TRBV20-1 to TRBJ2-7; D is unresolved. The CDR3 contains 14 residues. The V and J ends lost 1 base and 0 bases respectively, with 10 bases between them. Germline lookup yields CDR1 DFQATT and CDR2 SNEGSKA (reference sequence). This CDR3 reads CSARGAQSSYEQYV. The CDR3 DNA reads as TGCAGTGCTAGAGGGGCCCAGAGCTCCTACGAGCAGTACGTC.

The chain uses TRBV7-8 and TRBJ1-5; 8 bases match TRBD1. Germline assignment: CDR1 SGHVS and CDR2 FQNEAQ. With V trimmed by 7 bases and J by 0 bases, 5 bases remained unmatched. The CDR3 loop spans 15 amino acids. CDR3 in amino acids: CASNDRGHSNQPQHF. The CDR3, as DNA: TGTGCCAGCAACGACAGGGGCCATAGCAATCAGCCCCAGCATTTT.